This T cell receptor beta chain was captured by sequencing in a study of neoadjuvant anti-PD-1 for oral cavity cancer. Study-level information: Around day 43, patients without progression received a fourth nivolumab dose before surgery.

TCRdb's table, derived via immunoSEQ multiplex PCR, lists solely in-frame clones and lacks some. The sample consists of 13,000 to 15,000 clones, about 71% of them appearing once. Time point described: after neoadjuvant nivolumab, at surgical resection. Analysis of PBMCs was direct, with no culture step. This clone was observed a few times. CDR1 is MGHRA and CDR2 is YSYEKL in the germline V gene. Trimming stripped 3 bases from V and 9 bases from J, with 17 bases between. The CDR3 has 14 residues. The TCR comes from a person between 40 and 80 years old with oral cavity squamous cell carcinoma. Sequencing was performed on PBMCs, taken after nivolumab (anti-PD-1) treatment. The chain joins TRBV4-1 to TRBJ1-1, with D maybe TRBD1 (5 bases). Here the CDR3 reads CASSHPQGETQAFF. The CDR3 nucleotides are TGCGCCAGCAGCCATCCGCAAGGGGAAACCCAAGCTTTCTTT.